The TCR beta chain under discussion was sequenced for a study of blood T cell repertoires in COVID-19. Overall study context: The samples span acute and convalescent COVID-19 from the United States, Italy and Spain. PBMCs, B-cell-depleted T cells, or T cells were the source of the cDNA or gDNA that made up the material.

Per the original data handling: The assay estimated nucleated cells by amplifying reference gene primers. Clones were sequenced by immunoSEQ multiplex PCR, and TCRdb holds only the in-frame ones, with some missing. The DNA gave D and trimming, while V, J and clone size come from that table. In the table there are tens of thousands of clones, around 80% of which are singletons. The germline CDR1 and CDR2 sequences are MNHNY and SVGAGI (reference sequence). Trimming at V came to 7 bases and at J to 0 bases, leaving 9 bases not matched to a gene. The CDR3 consists of 15 residues. This TCR derives from a woman aged 55-70 years with acute or convalescent COVID-19. The sample taken for sequencing was peripheral blood. The chain couples TRBV6-6 to TRBJ2-7, with 7 bases aligning to TRBD2. The CDR3 DNA follows: TGTGCCAGCACCGACTCCGGGGGGTCCTCCTACGAGCAGTACTTC. Encoded protein: CASTDSGGSSYEQYF.